This T cell receptor beta chain was captured by sequencing in a study of blood T cell repertoires in COVID-19. At the level of the study: COVID-19 samples from acute and convalescent phases originated in the United States, Italy and Spain.

In the authors' workflow: Using reference gene primer amplification, nucleated cell counts were estimated. Generated by immunoSEQ multiplex PCR, the TCRdb table keeps only in-frame clones and is missing some. The DNA gave D and trimming, while V, J and clone size come from that table. The table lists 95,000 to 150,000 clones, roughly 87% of them singletons, with around 27% in the top ten. Germline loops: CDR1 MGHDK, CDR2 SYGVNS. This CDR3 is built from 16 residues. Germline trimming cut 3 bases from V and 5 bases from J; bases unmatched to any gene: 7. Sequencing was performed on peripheral blood. This sequence joins TRBV25-1 and TRBJ1-5, with 10 bases matching TRBD1. This sequence was found in a woman older than 75 with acute or convalescent COVID-19. CDR3 DNA: TGTGCCAGCAGTGACCGGGACAGGGGCCAGGATCAGCCCCAGCATTTT. It encodes CASSDRDRGQDQPQHF.